The text below deals with one T cell receptor beta chain. What it binds is unknown. This sample was taken from a study of beta chain features in type 1 diabetes. Study-wide results and caveats: All four CD4+ subsets from Type 1 diabetes patients carried moderately but significantly shorter TCRB CDR3s. Healthy donors had naive, central memory and Treg TCRB repertoires that appeared less similar than those seen among patients.

Germline V gives CDR1 KGHSH, CDR2 LQKENI. The CDR3 runs 13 residues. J lost 2 bases, V lost 6 bases, and 4 bases had no gene match. The entirety of the isolated RNA underwent reverse transcription, so expressed TCRB transcripts were sequenced. Generated by immunoSEQ multiplex PCR, the TCRdb table keeps only in-frame clones and is missing some. The table includes roughly 140,000 clones, 10% detected once. Sequenced sample: central memory CD4+ T cells from blood. The V call is TRBV18, the J call TRBJ2-7; TRBD1 matches at 7 bases. This TCR was recovered from a young man with type 1 diabetes. The CDR3 region has the DNA TGTGCCAGCTCTGGAGACAGGGCCTACGAGCAGTACTTC. Its translation is CASSGDRAYEQYF.